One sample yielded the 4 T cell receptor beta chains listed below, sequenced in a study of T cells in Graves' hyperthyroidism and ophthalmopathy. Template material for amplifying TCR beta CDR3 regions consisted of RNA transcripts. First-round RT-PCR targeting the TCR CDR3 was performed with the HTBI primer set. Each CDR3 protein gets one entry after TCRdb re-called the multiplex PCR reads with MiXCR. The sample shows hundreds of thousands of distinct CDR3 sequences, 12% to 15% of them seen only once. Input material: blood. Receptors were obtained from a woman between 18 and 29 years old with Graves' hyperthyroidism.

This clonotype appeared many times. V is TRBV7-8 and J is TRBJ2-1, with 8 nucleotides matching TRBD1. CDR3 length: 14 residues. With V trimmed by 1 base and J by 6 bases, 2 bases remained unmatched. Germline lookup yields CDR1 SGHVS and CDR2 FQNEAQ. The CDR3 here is CASSLGDRRNEQFF. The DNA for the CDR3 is TGTGCCAGCAGCTTAGGGGACAGGCGCAATGAGCAGTTCTTC.

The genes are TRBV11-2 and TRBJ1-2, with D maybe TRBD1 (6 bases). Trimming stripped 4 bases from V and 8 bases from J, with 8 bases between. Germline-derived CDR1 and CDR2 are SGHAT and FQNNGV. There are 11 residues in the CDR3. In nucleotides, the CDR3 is TGTGCCAGCAGCTACAGGGAAGGCTACACCTTC. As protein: CASSYREGYTF.

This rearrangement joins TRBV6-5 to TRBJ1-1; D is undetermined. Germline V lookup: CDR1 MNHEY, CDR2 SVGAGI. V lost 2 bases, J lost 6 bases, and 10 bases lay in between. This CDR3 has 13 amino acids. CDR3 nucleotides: TGTGCCAGCAGTTACGTCGGCGTGTCTGAAGCTTTCTTT. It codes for CASSYVGVSEAFF.

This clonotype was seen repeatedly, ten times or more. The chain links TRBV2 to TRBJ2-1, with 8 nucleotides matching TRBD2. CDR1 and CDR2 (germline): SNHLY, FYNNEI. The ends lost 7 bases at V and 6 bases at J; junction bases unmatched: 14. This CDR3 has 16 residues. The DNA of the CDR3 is TGTGCCAGCAACCTTCCTCCGGCGGGAGGCTCCAATGAGCAGTTCTTC. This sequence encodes CASNLPPAGGSNEQFF.